This record concerns one T cell receptor (beta chain) sequence. Its target is not known. This sample stems from a study of T cell responses to AZD1222 COVID-19 vaccine. Generated by immunoSEQ multiplex PCR, the TCRdb table keeps only in-frame clones and is missing some. Among roughly 120,000 clones listed, about 89% were seen once. Overall study results and limits: Unmutated regions of variants are reportedly targeted by nearly half of spike-specific TCRs. The breadth and depth of Spike-specific TCRs increased once two AZD1222 doses had been given.

Trimming stripped 3 bases from V and 0 bases from J, with 15 bases between. Germline V gives CDR1 MDHEN, CDR2 SYDVKM. This CDR3 is 17 amino acids long. This receptor was identified in an adult who received the AZD1222 COVID-19 vaccine. The genes are TRBV28 and TRBJ1-5; no clear D gene. This material consisted of peripheral blood, taken 28 days after the second AZD1222 dose. CDR3 loop: CASSFFGMRDSNQPQHF. The DNA for the CDR3 is TGTGCCAGCAGTTTTTTTGGTATGAGGGATAGCAATCAGCCCCAGCATTTT. The variable domain in full, with the rest retrieved from reference TRBV28 and TRBJ1-5, is DVKVTQSSRYLVKRTGEKVFLECVQDMDHENMFWYRQDPGLGLRLIYFSYDVKMKEKGDIPEGYSVSREKKERFSLILESASTNQTSMYLCASSFFGMRDSNQPQHFGDGTRLSIL.